These T cell receptor beta chains were read from a single sample in a study of T-cell memory formation after mild COVID-19. Each CDR3 protein gets one entry after TCRdb re-called the 5' RACE reads with MiXCR. Found here are under 300,000 distinct CDR3 sequences, approximately 7.6% of them singletons; the top ten hold under 25%. Sequenced: PBMCs or a T cell subset sorted from them (not recorded which). All receptors come from a young man who had mild COVID-19 (a few samples of this study predate the infection). Cell type and time point are not known. Each CDR3 is given with its conserved first and last residue. Each record gives: clone size, J gene, D gene, V gene, CDR3 DNA, CDR3 protein. A D gene is named only where the DNA matches it firmly. Some rows have no size entry. The others give once, few or many, or a class for an expanded clone.

>-|TRBJ2-2|-|TRBV14
TGTGCCAGCAGCCACGTGCGGGGGAACACCGGGGAGCTGTTTTTT
CASSHVRGNTGELFF
>-|TRBJ1-5|-|TRBV20-1
TGCAGTGCTCCCCGGGGCCAGGGGAGCAATCAGCCCCAGCATTTT
CSAPRGQGSNQPQHF
>few|TRBJ1-6|-|TRBV4-1
TGCGCCAGCAGCCAAGCCGTAGATTCACCCCTCCACTTT
CASSQAVDSPLHF
>many|TRBJ1-4|-|TRBV7-9
TGTGCCAGCCGAGGCGAAAAACTGTTTTTT
CASRGEKLFF
>few|TRBJ2-7|-|TRBV7-6
TGTGCCAGCAGCTTAGGCGGAGGGACCTACGAGCAGTACTTC
CASSLGGGTYEQYF
>-|TRBJ2-2|TRBD1|TRBV19
TGTGCCAGCCGACAGGGGGCGCATACGACCGGGGAGCTGTTTTTT
CASRQGAHTTGELFF
>-|TRBJ2-7|-|TRBV7-9
TGTGCCAGCAGCTCCCGTGGGGCCTACGAGCAGTACTTC
CASSSRGAYEQYF
>-|TRBJ1-1|TRBD1|TRBV5-1
TGCGCCAGCAGCTTGATCCAGGTTCAGACACAGGGGAAGGCTTTCTTT
CASSLIQVQTQGKAFF
>-|TRBJ2-7|-|TRBV12-5
TGTGCTAGTGGTTTGTCCAGGGAGAGGCAGTACTTC
CASGLSRERQYF
>-|TRBJ1-1|-|TRBV3-1
TGTGCCAGCAGCCGAGGGACCGCTGGGGAAATCACTGAAGCTTTCTTT
CASSRGTAGEITEAFF
>few|TRBJ1-5|-|TRBV4-3
TGCGCCAGCAGCCCGGGCACTAATCAGCCCCAGCATTTT
CASSPGTNQPQHF
>few|TRBJ2-1|TRBD2|TRBV7-8
TGTGCCAGCACGGCTAGCGGGCGGTACAATGAGCAGTTCTTC
CASTASGRYNEQFF
>few|TRBJ2-3|TRBD2|TRBV18
TGTGCCAGCTCACCCCTCCGGGGGGAAAGCACAGATACGCAGTATTTT
CASSPLRGESTDTQYF
>few|TRBJ2-7|TRBD2|TRBV6-5
TGTGCCAGCAGACGGCCGGGACTATCGCCCTACGAGCAGTACTTC
CASRRPGLSPYEQYF
>many|TRBJ1-1|-|TRBV7-2
TGTGCCAGCAGCATAGGGGGGGGCCACACTGAAGCTTTCTTT
CASSIGGGHTEAFF
>many|TRBJ2-1|-|TRBV5-1
TGCGCCAGCAGCTTGGATTCCTATGAGCAGTTCTTC
CASSLDSYEQFF
>many|TRBJ1-2|-|TRBV5-6
TGTGCCAGCAGCTTGGCCCTCGCTAACTATGGCTACACCTTC
CASSLALANYGYTF
>many|TRBJ2-7|-|TRBV7-9
TGTGCCAGCAGCCTACAGGATTCCGAGCAGTACTTC
CASSLQDSEQYF
>-|TRBJ1-1|-|TRBV11-3
TGTGCCAGCAGCCCGGGTTTCGGGGGGGCTGAAGCTTTCTTT
CASSPGFGGAEAFF
>few|TRBJ1-6|-|TRBV20-1
TGCAGTGGAGGGCAGGATAATTCACCCCTCCACTTT
CSGGQDNSPLHF
>few|TRBJ2-1|TRBD1|TRBV7-9
TGTGCCAGCAGCTCCTTTCGGGACAGTCCCAATGAGCAGTTCTTC
CASSSFRDSPNEQFF
>many|TRBJ2-7|-|TRBV4-3
TGCGCCAGCAGCCTTCTCCGGGGTACCGAGCAGTACTTC
CASSLLRGTEQYF
>few|TRBJ1-5|-|TRBV5-8
TGTGCCAGCAGCTTGGTCCCAGGGGTTCAGCCCCAGCATTTT
CASSLVPGVQPQHF
>few|TRBJ2-1|TRBD1|TRBV7-2
TGTGCCAGCAGCTCGTCCCGGGACAGCAATGAGCAGTTCTTC
CASSSSRDSNEQFF
>many|TRBJ2-7|TRBD1|TRBV5-1
TGCGCCAGCAGCGTGACAGGGGACTTCTACGAGCAGTACTTC
CASSVTGDFYEQYF
>-|TRBJ1-6|-|TRBV7-8
TGTGCCAGCAGCTTATACTTATATACAGGGTCTGACTCACCCCTCCACTTT
CASSLYLYTGSDSPLHF
>-|TRBJ2-7|-|TRBV7-9
TGTGCCAGCAGCCCCCCAGGGCTCGAGCAGTACTTC
CASSPPGLEQYF
>few|TRBJ1-2|-|TRBV11-2
TGTGCCAGCAGTATACCCGCCGGCGGCTACACCTTC
CASSIPAGGYTF
>-|TRBJ2-3|-|TRBV9
TGTGCCAGCAGCGTAGGTTATACCGGCACAGATACGCAGTATTTT
CASSVGYTGTDTQYF
>-|TRBJ1-2|-|TRBV5-1
TGCGCCAGCAGCGCGGACAGAGCCGTAGGCTACACCTTC
CASSADRAVGYTF
>many|TRBJ2-4|-|TRBV5-1
TGCGCCAGCAGCTTAGAGGGGATAGCCAAAAACATTCAGTACTTC
CASSLEGIAKNIQYF
>many|TRBJ2-5|TRBD1|TRBV6-5
TGTGCCAGCAGTTACGTAGGGGGCGGCGAGACCCAGTACTTC
CASSYVGGGETQYF
>many|TRBJ2-5|-|TRBV2
TGTGCCAGCAAGGACAGGGAGGGAGAGACCCAGTACTTC
CASKDREGETQYF
>few|TRBJ1-5|-|TRBV6-5
TGTGCCAGCAGTTACGGACGGGGTGGACAGCCCCAGCATTTT
CASSYGRGGQPQHF
>few|TRBJ1-6|TRBD1|TRBV7-2
TGTGCCAGCAGCTCCAGACAGGGGGGGAATTCACCCCTCCACTTT
CASSSRQGGNSPLHF
>few|TRBJ2-7|-|TRBV4-1
TGCGCCAGCAGCCAAGCCCCGTCCTACGAGCAGTACTTC
CASSQAPSYEQYF
>-|TRBJ2-3|-|TRBV2
TGTGCCAGCAAATGGACTCAAAGCACAGATACGCAGTATTTT
CASKWTQSTDTQYF
>-|TRBJ2-2|-|TRBV7-9
TGTGCCAGCAGCCCTGGGATGGGGAACACCGGGGAGCTGTTTTTT
CASSPGMGNTGELFF
>-|TRBJ2-6|-|TRBV7-9
TGTGCCAGCAGCTCGTTTCGGGGGAGCAGGGCCAACGTCCTGACTTTC
CASSSFRGSRANVLTF
>few|TRBJ1-4|-|TRBV7-2
TGTGCCAGCAGCTTAGTTTTGCAGGGTGTTGAAAAACTGTTTTTT
CASSLVLQGVEKLFF